The source of this T cell receptor (beta chain) is a study of control samples from healthy donors and cancer patients. This clone has a single count. Trimming at V came to 0 bases and at J to 0 bases, leaving 5 bases not matched to a gene. Germline assignment: CDR1 ENHRY and CDR2 SYGVKD. The CDR3 is made up of 17 amino acids. Repertoires were generated with immunoSEQ multiplex PCR, while TCRdb's copy carries only in-frame clones and drops some. The repertoire holds around 120,000 clones, with 85% to 95% as singletons. The sequencing input was PBMCs. The TCR sequence derives from a man aged 45-65 years with head and neck cancer. This chain links TRBV10-3 with TRBJ2-3; TRBD1 matches at 8 bases. In nucleotides, the CDR3 is TGTGCCATCAGTGAGTCGGGGACAGGTACTAGCACAGATACGCAGTATTTT. Its translation: CAISESGTGTSTDTQYF.